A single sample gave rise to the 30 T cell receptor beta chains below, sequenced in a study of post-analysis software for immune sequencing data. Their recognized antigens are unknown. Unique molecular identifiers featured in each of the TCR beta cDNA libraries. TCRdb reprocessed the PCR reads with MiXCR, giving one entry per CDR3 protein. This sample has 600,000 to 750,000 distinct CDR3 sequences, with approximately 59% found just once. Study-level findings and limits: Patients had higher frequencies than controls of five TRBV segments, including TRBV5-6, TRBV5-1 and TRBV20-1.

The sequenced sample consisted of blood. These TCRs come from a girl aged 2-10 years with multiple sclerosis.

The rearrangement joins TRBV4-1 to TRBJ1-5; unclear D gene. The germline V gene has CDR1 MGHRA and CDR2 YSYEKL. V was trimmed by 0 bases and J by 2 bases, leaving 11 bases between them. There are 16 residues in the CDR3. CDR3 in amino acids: CASSQEPGLGNQPQHF. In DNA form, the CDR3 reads TGCGCCAGCAGCCAAGAACCGGGGTTGGGCAATCAGCCCCAGCATTTT.

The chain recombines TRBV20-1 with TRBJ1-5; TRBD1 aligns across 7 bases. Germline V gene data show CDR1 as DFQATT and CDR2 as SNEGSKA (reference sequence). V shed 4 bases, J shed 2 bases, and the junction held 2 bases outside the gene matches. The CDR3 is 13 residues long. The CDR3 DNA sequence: TGCAGTGCTACAGGGGGTCGCAATCAGCCCCAGCATTTT. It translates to CSATGGRNQPQHF.

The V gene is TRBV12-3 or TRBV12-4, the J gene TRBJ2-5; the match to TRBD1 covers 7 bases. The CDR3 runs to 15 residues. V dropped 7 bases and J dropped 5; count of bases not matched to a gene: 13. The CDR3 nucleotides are TGTGCCAGCACCCTAACAGGGGAGTTTTCGGAGACCCAGTACTTC. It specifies CASTLTGEFSETQYF.

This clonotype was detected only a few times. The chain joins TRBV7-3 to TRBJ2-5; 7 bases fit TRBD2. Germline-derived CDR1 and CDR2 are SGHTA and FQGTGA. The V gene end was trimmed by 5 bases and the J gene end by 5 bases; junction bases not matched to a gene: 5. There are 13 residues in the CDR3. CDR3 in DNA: TGTGCCAGCAGCCCGGGGGGTATGGAGACCCAGTACTTC. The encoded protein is CASSPGGMETQYF.

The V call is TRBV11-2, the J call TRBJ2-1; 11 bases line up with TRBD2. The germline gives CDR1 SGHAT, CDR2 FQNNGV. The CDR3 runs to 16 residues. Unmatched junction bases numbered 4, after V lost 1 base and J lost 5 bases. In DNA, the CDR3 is TGTGCCAGCAGCTTAGTAGCGGGAGGGCGGAACAATGAGCAGTTCTTC. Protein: CASSLVAGGRNNEQFF.

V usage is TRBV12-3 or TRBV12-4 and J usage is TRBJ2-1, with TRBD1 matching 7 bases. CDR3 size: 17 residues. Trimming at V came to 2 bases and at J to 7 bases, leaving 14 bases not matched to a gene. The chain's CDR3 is CASSLPTHRGMVNEQFF. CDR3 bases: TGTGCCAGCAGTTTACCCACACACAGGGGAATGGTAAATGAGCAGTTCTTC.

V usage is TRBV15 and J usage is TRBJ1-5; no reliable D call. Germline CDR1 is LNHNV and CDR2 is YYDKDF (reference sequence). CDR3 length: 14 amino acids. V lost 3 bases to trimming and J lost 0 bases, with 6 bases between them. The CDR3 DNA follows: TGTGCCACCAGCAGGGACTTTAGCAATCAGCCCCAGCATTTT. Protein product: CATSRDFSNQPQHF.

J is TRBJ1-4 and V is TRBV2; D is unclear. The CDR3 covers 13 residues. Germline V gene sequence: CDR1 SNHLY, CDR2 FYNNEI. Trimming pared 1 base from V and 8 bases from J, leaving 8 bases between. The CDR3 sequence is CASSEGWSEKLFF. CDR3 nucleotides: TGTGCCAGCAGTGAAGGTTGGAGCGAAAAACTGTTTTTT.

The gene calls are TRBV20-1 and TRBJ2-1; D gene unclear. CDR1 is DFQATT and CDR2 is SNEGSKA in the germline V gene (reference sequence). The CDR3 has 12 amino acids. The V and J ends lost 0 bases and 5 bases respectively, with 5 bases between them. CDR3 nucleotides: TGCAGTGCTAGAGAGTGGGACAATGAGCAGTTCTTC. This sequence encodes CSAREWDNEQFF.

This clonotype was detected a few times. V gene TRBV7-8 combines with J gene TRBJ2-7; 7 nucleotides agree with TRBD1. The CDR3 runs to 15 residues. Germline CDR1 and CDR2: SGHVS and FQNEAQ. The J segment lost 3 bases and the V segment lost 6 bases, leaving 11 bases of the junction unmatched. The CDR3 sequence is CASSSPGQSFYEQYF. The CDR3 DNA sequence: TGTGCCAGCAGTTCACCGGGACAGTCCTTCTACGAGCAGTACTTC.

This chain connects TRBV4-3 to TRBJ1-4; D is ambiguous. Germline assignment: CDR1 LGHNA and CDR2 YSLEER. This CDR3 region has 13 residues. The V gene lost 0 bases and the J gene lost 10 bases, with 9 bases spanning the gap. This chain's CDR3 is CASSQERKGKLFF. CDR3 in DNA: TGCGCCAGCAGCCAAGAACGGAAGGGAAAACTGTTTTTT.

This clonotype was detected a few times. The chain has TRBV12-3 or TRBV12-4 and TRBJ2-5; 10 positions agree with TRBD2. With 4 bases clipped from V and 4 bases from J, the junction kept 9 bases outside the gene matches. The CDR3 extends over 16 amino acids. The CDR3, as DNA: TGTGCCAGCAGTTCTGTCAGCGGGAGGGCCATAGAGACCCAGTACTTC. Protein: CASSSVSGRAIETQYF.

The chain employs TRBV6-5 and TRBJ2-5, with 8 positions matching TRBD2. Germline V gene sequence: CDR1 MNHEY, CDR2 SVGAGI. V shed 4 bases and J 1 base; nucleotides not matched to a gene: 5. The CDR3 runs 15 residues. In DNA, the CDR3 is TGTGCCAGCAGTTTTACTAGCGGACCCCAAGAGACCCAGTACTTC. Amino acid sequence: CASSFTSGPQETQYF.

The CDR3 protein is CASSEKMNTEAFF. The CDR3 region has the DNA TGTGCCAGCAGTGAAAAGATGAACACTGAAGCTTTCTTT. This chain joins TRBV25-1 and TRBJ1-1; D unresolved. CDR1 and CDR2 from the germline V gene are MGHDK and SYGVNS. Trimming took off 2 bases at V and 0 bases at J, with 4 bases between the two ends. The CDR3 contains 13 residues.

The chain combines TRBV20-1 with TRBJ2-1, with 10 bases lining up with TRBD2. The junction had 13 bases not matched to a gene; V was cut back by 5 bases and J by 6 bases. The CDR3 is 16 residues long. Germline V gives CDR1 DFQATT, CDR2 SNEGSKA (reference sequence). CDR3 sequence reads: CSAYNPGTSVSNEQFF. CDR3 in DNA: TGCAGTGCTTACAACCCCGGGACTAGCGTAAGCAATGAGCAGTTCTTC.

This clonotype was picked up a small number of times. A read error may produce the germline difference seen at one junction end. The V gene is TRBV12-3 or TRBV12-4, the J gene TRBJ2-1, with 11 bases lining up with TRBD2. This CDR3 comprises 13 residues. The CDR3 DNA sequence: TGTGCCAGCAGGCTAGCGGGAGGCAATGAACAGTTCTTC. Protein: CASRLAGGNEQFF.

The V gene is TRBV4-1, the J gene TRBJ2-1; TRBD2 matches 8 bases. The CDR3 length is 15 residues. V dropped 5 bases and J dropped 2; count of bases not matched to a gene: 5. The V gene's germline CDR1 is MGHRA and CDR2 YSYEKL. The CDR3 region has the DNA TGCGCCAGCAGCACTCCGGGACTAGCCTACAATGAGCAGTTCTTC. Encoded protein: CASSTPGLAYNEQFF.

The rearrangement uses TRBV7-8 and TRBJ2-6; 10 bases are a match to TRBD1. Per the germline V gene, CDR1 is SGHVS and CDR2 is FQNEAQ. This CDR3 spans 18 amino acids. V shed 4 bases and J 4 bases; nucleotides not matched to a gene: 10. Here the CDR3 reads CASSWPMDRGAGANVLTF. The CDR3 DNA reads TGTGCCAGCAGCTGGCCCATGGACAGGGGGGCCGGGGCCAACGTCCTGACTTTC.

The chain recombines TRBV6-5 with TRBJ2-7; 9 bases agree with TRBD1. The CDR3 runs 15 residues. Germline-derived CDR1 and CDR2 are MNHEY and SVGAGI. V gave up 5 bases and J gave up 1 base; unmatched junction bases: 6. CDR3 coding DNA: TGTGCCAGCAGTCGAGACAGGGGGGATTCCTACGAGCAGTACTTC. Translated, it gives CASSRDRGDSYEQYF.

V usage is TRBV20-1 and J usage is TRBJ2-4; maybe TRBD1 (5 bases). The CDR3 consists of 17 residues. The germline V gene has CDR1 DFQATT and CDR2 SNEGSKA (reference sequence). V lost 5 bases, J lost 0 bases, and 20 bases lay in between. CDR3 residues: CSARKSQGSLAKNIQYF. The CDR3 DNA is TGCAGTGCTCGAAAAAGTCAGGGCTCCCTAGCCAAAAACATTCAGTACTTC.

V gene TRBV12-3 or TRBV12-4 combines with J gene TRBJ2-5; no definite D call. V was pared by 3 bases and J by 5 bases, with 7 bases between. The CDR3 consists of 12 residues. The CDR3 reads CASSFKTETQYF. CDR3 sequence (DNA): TGTGCCAGCAGTTTTAAAACCGAGACCCAGTACTTC.

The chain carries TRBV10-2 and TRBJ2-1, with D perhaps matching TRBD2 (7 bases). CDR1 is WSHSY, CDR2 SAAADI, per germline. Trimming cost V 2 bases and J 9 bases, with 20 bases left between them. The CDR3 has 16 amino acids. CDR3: CASSEGTGGGQGEQFF. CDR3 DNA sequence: TGCGCCAGCAGTGAGGGGACTGGCGGGGGACAAGGTGAGCAGTTCTTC.

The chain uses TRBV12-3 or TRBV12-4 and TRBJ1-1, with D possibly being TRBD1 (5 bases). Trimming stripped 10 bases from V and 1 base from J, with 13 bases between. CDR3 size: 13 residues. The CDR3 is CATAEQENTEAFF. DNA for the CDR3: TGTGCCACCGCGGAACAGGAGAACACTGAAGCTTTCTTT.

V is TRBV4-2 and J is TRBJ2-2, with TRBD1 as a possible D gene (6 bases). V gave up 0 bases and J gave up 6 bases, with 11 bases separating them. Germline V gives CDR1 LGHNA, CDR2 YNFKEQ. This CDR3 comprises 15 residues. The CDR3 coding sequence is TGTGCCAGCAGCCAAGAGAGGGGGAAAGCCGGGGAGCTGTTTTTT. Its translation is CASSQERGKAGELFF.

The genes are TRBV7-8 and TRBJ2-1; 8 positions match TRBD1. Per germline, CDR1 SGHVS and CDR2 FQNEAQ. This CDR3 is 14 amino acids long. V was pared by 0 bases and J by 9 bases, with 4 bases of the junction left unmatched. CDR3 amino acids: CASSLAQGAGEQFF. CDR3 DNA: TGTGCCAGCAGCTTAGCGCAGGGGGCCGGTGAGCAGTTCTTC.

The CDR3 spells CASRRDGPQETQYF. The DNA of the CDR3 is TGCGCCAGCAGGAGGGACGGCCCCCAAGAGACCCAGTACTTC. The rearrangement links TRBV5-1 to TRBJ2-5; D may correspond to TRBD1 or TRBD2 (5 bases each). The V gene lost 5 bases and the J gene lost 1 base, with 12 bases spanning the gap. CDR3 length: 14 residues. Germline V gene lookup returns CDR1 SGHRS and CDR2 YFSETQ. The full variable domain, with the rest looked up from reference TRBV5-1 and TRBJ2-5, is KAGVTQTPRYLIKTRGQQVTLSCSPISGHRSVSWYQQTPGQGLQFLFEYFSETQRNKGNFPGRFSGRQFSNSRSEMNVSTLELGDSALYLCASRRDGPQETQYFGPGTRLLVL.

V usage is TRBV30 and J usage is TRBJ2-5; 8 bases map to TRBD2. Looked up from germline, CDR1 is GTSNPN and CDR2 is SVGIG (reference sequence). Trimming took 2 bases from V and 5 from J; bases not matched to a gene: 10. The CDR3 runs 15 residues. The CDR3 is CAWSPYAGGGETQYF. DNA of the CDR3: TGTGCCTGGAGTCCCTATGCGGGGGGTGGGGAGACCCAGTACTTC. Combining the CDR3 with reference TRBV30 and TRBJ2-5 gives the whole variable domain SQTIHQWPATLVQPVGSPLSLECTVEGTSNPNLYWYRQAAGRGLQLLFYSVGIGQISSEVPQNLSASRPQDRQFILSSKKLLLSDSGFYLCAWSPYAGGGETQYFGPGTRLLVL.

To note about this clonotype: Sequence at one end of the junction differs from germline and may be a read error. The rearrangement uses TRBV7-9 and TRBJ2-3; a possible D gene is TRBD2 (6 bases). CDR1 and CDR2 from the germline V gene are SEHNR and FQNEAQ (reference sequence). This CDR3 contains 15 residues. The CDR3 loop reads CASSLRDLSTDTQYF. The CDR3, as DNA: TGCGCCAGCAGCTTACGGGACTTGAGCACAGATACGCAGTATTTT.

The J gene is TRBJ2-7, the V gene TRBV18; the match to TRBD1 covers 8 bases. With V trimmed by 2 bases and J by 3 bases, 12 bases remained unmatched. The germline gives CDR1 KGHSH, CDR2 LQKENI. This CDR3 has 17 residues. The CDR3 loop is CASSPGGVTGDGYEQYF. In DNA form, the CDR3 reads TGTGCCAGCTCACCAGGAGGGGTGACAGGGGATGGCTACGAGCAGTACTTC.

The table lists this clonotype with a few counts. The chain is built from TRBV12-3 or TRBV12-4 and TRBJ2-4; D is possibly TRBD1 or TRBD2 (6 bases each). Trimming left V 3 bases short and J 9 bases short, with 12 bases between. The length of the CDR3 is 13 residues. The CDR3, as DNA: TGTGCCAGCAGTTTTCCCGGGGGCGGCATTCAGTACTTC. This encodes CASSFPGGGIQYF.